These 7 T cell receptor beta chains were sequenced from one sample in a study of blood T cell repertoires in COVID-19. Profiled with immunoSEQ multiplex PCR; TCRdb holds only in-frame clones, not every one. The data show 150,000 to 200,000 clones, around 80% seen once. Sequencing was carried out using peripheral blood. The receptors were gathered from a woman aged 80 or older with COVID-19, enrolled during active disease.

This sequence joins TRBV10-3 and TRBJ1-2; D possibly corresponds to TRBD1 (6 bases). Germline lookup yields CDR1 ENHRY and CDR2 SYGVKD. This CDR3 is 13 amino acids long. The ends were cut back, 6 bases at V and 7 bases at J, with 15 bases in the middle. The DNA of the CDR3 is TGTGCCATCAGCCCCAGGGACAATTTTGGCTACACCTTC. It specifies CAISPRDNFGYTF.

The V and J genes are TRBV7-9 and TRBJ1-3; 7 bases fit TRBD1. The junction had 6 bases not matched to a gene; V was cut back by 3 bases and J by 7 bases. Germline loops: CDR1 SEHNR, CDR2 FQNEAQ (reference sequence). The CDR3 consists of 14 residues. The CDR3 coding sequence is TGTGCCAGCAGCTTGACAGGGTTGGGGAACACCATATATTTT. Its protein is CASSLTGLGNTIYF.

The genes are TRBV5-1 and TRBJ2-2; maybe TRBD2 (6 bases). The CDR3 extends over 13 amino acids. V shed 4 bases and J shed 7 bases, with 11 bases lying between them. The V gene's germline CDR1 is SGHRS and CDR2 YFSETQ. CDR3 loop: CASSRLEDGELFF. The DNA of the CDR3 is TGCGCCAGCAGCAGACTAGAAGACGGGGAGCTGTTTTTT.

CDR3 bases: TGTGCCAGCAGTTTGGGGGGGAGAAGGGAGACCCAGTACTTC. Its translation is CASSLGGRRETQYF. This rearrangement joins TRBV6-2 or TRBV6-3 to TRBJ2-5, with 7 nucleotides matching TRBD2. Germline-derived CDR1 and CDR2 are MNHEY and SVGEGT. V lost 4 bases to trimming and J lost 5 bases; unmatched junction nucleotides: 7. This CDR3 comprises 14 residues.

This chain links TRBV24-1 with TRBJ1-2; TRBD1 matches 11 bases. V shed 4 bases, J shed 6 bases, and the junction held 6 bases outside the gene matches. The CDR3 sequence is 15 residues long. Germline loops: CDR1 KGHDR, CDR2 SFDVKD. In nucleotides, the CDR3 is TGTGCCACCAGTGAGGGGGACAGGGGGATTAATGGCTACACCTTC. It is translated as CATSEGDRGINGYTF.

This clone has just a few counts. The V gene is TRBV18, the J gene TRBJ2-7, with D hard to call. CDR3 length equals 16 residues. Germline V gene lookup returns CDR1 KGHSH and CDR2 LQKENI. V gave up 3 bases and J gave up 3 bases, with 18 bases separating them. CDR3: CASSPTTPSPGYEQYF. The DNA of the CDR3 is TGTGCCAGCTCACCTACGACCCCTAGTCCTGGCTACGAGCAGTACTTC.

Only a few counts were recorded for this clone. V usage is TRBV19 and J usage is TRBJ2-1; TRBD1 aligns across 7 bases. Germline values: CDR1 LNHDA, CDR2 SQIVND (reference sequence). The CDR3 has 12 residues. After removal of 4 bases from V and 10 bases from J, the junction contained 4 bases not matched to a gene. CDR3 loop: CASSTRQGEQFF. In nucleotides, the CDR3 is TGTGCCAGTAGTACCCGACAGGGCGAGCAGTTCTTC. The variable domain in full, completed from reference TRBV19 and TRBJ2-1, reads DGGITQSPKYLFRKEGQNVTLSCEQNLNHDAMYWYRQDPGQGLRLIYYSQIVNDFQKGDIAEGYSVSREKKESFPLTVTSAQKNPTAFYLCASSTRQGEQFFGPGTRLTVL.